This is a list of T cell receptor beta chains from one sample in a study of T-cell reconstitution after alpha-beta-depleted transplantation in children. TCRdb reanalysed the PCR reads using MiXCR and keeps one entry per CDR3 protein. This sample has over 100,000 distinct CDR3 sequences, with around 6% found just once. The sequences come from PBMCs, mostly from graft donor cells, collected 60 days after TCRalphabeta/CD19-depleted stem cell transplant. These receptors were obtained from a female patient between 2 and 15 years old who had a stem cell transplant for Fanconi anemia, so the T cells may come from the graft donor. Both conserved end residues are part of each CDR3.

J | V | CDR3
TRBJ2-3 | TRBV7-3 | CASSLTPVGGPSTDTQYF
TRBJ1-3 | TRBV30 | CAWRHRPSGNTIYF
TRBJ2-7 | TRBV24-1 | CATSDLRGYEQYF
TRBJ2-5 | TRBV3-1 | CASSHITPRETQYF
TRBJ2-1 | TRBV5-1 | CASSLAVEQFF
TRBJ2-5 | TRBV7-9 | CASSRGGGHQETQYF
TRBJ2-2 | TRBV5-1 | CASSLETVTGELFF
TRBJ2-1 | TRBV5-1 | CASNPHEREKRAYNEQFF
TRBJ2-3 | TRBV28 | CASSSTLGGGVPTSTDTQYF
TRBJ2-7 | TRBV28 | CASTGATYEQYF
TRBJ2-4 | TRBV28 | CASSLGHPLAKNIQYF
TRBJ2-7 | TRBV29-1 | CSVLGTGGYEQYF
TRBJ2-2 | TRBV12-3/TRBV12-4 | CASSPHTDPNTGELFF
TRBJ2-7 | TRBV7-8 | CASSQGQGQWYEQYF
TRBJ2-4 | TRBV6-2/TRBV6-3 | CASSSSRVERDWVAKNIQYF
TRBJ2-2 | TRBV29-1 | CSVVGVAQTGTNTGELFF
TRBJ1-1 | TRBV18 | CASSPPMRGATEAFF
TRBJ1-3 | TRBV18 | CASSPTVSYSGNTIYF
TRBJ2-1 | TRBV7-9 | CASSLDPLTSAVEQFF
TRBJ2-5 | TRBV4-1 | CASSQDERFEGRGTQYF
TRBJ2-1 | TRBV20-1 | CSARIYEQFF
TRBJ2-6 | TRBV28 | CASSFHRPSPGANVLTF
TRBJ2-2 | TRBV10-2 | CASIWKGNTGELFF
TRBJ2-1 | TRBV7-9 | CASSPRFNEQFF
TRBJ1-1 | TRBV27 | CASSLSTVMNTEAFF
TRBJ2-3 | TRBV4-2 | CASSQDPPGTLMGTQYF
TRBJ2-3 | TRBV7-3 | CASSLRGTATDTQYF
TRBJ2-6 | TRBV15 | CATSRPGQGAPNGANVLTF
TRBJ2-5 | TRBV6-5 | CASSYSTSGGAAETQYF
TRBJ2-5 | TRBV28 | CASSFRLGAYPQETQYF
TRBJ2-1 | TRBV11-2 | CASSLALAGGRSQFF
TRBJ2-7 | TRBV5-1 | CASSLQGVLPYEQYF
TRBJ2-1 | TRBV5-6 | CASSSSPSSSYNEQFF
TRBJ2-2 | TRBV5-1 | CASSRIFDGHTGELFF
TRBJ1-1 | TRBV18 | CASSPRQGLDTEAFF
TRBJ2-4 | TRBV12-3/TRBV12-4 | CASRLGGGKNIQYF
TRBJ2-7 | TRBV5-4 | CASSLAGYGKVYEQYF
TRBJ2-7 | TRBV7-8 | CASSPGTAGLYEQYF
TRBJ2-3 | TRBV2 | CASEEGADTQYF
TRBJ2-7 | TRBV5-1 | CASRLDGVSYEQYF
TRBJ2-3 | TRBV5-1 | CASCRDRGTDTQYF
TRBJ2-1 | TRBV21-1 | CASSKAGNVLDEQFF
TRBJ2-4 | TRBV18 | CASSRTVSNIQYF
TRBJ1-1 | TRBV5-1 | CASSGTGVARNTEAFF
TRBJ2-7 | TRBV25-1 | CASSDTDFSYEQYF
TRBJ2-3 | TRBV4-1 | CASSQRTGLRTDTQYF
TRBJ2-1 | TRBV6-5 | CASGPGGTYNEQFF
TRBJ1-5 | TRBV20-1 | CSARDTGRFQPQHF
TRBJ2-1 | TRBV27 | CASSLGSSYNEQFF
TRBJ2-5 | TRBV12-3/TRBV12-4 | CASSGGTGGKETQYF
TRBJ2-5 | TRBV2 | CASSEQSGHPRGTQYF
TRBJ2-3 | TRBV9 | CASSVGGLAGADTQYF
TRBJ2-2 | TRBV7-9 | CALRTSGRQNTGELFF
TRBJ2-5 | TRBV24-1 | CATSLGLGGETQYF
TRBJ1-2 | TRBV28 | CASSSGTGGYYGYTF
TRBJ2-1 | TRBV7-9 | CASSLVGTSGAYNEQFF
TRBJ2-5 | TRBV28 | CAAGAQYF
TRBJ2-2 | TRBV20-1 | CSAEGLAGEYTGELFF
TRBJ2-5 | TRBV5-1 | CASSPGQVGETQYF
TRBJ2-5 | TRBV2 | CASRSQGQETQYF